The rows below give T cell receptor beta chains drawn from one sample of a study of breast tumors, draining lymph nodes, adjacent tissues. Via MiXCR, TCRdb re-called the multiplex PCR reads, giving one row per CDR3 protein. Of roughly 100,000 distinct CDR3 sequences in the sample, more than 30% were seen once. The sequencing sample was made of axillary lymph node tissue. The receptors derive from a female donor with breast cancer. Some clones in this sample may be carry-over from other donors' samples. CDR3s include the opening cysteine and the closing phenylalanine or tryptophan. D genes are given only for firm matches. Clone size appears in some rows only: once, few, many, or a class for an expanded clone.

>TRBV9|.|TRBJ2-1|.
CASSVASYNEQFF
TGTGCCAGCAGCGTAGCTAGCTACAATGAGCAGTTCTTC
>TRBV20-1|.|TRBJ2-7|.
CSAKTQGVLNNEQYF
TGCAGTGCTAAGACACAGGGAGTCCTAAACAATGAGCAGTACTTC
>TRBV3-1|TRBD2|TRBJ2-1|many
CASSPILAGNNEQFF
TGTGCCAGCAGCCCTATATTAGCGGGAAACAATGAGCAGTTCTTC
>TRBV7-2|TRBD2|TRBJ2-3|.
CASSPQRTRGNNEQYF
TGTGCCAGCAGCCCACAAAGGACTAGAGGCAACAATGAGCAGTATTTT
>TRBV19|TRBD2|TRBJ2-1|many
CASSPSGTRVYNEQFF
TGTGCCAGTAGTCCTAGCGGGACGAGGGTATACAATGAGCAGTTCTTC
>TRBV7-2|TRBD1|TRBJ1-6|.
CASSSDRGFSPLHF
TGTGCCAGCAGTTCGGACAGGGGTTTCTCACCCCTCCACTTT
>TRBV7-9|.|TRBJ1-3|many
CASSPLKDYLGNTIYF
TGTGCCAGCAGCCCATTAAAGGACTATTTAGGAAACACCATATATTTT
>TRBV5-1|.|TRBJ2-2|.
CASTLRSAGELFF
TGCGCCAGCACCCTCCGGAGTGCCGGGGAGCTGTTTTTT
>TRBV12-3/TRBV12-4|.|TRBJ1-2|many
CASSFSGGYTF
TGTGCCAGCAGTTTCAGTGGAGGCTACACCTTC
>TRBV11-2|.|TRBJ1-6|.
CASSLALQNNGGALLF
TGTGCCAGCAGCTTAGCTTTACAGAATAATGGTGGAGCCCTCCTCTTC
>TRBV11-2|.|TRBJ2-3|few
CASSFWNLATQYF
TGTGCCAGCAGCTTTTGGAACTTGGCTACGCAGTATTTT